The 20 T cell receptor beta chains in this list originate from one sample, sequenced in a study of OX40 agonist ivuxolimab in advanced cancers. TCRdb keeps only in-frame clones here, not all; method: immunoSEQ multiplex PCR. The repertoire includes approximately 75,000 clones, 85% to 90% of them detected once, and under 6.5% sits in the top ten. Material: CD4+ or CD8+ T cells sorted from blood, obtained in a trial of the OX40 agonist ivuxolimab. The receptors stem from an adult with an advanced solid tumor such as melanoma, head and neck, liver or kidney cancer.

V is TRBV2 and J is TRBJ2-5; D may be TRBD2 (6 bases). Trimming removed 6 bases from V and 0 bases from J, with 11 bases in between. CDR1 and CDR2 from the germline V gene are SNHLY and FYNNEI. The CDR3 contains 14 residues. CDR3 in amino acids: CASSGTVYQETQYF. The CDR3 nucleotides read TGTGCCAGCAGCGGGACTGTGTACCAAGAGACCCAGTACTTC.

This clone has just a few counts. The V call is TRBV6-1, the J call TRBJ2-3; TRBD1 matches at 9 bases. CDR3 length equals 14 residues. The germline gives CDR1 MNHNS, CDR2 SASEGT. Trimming removed 8 bases from V and 3 bases from J; junction bases left unmatched: 6. CDR3 nucleotide sequence: TGTGCCAGCGCCCCGGGACAGGGTACAGATACGCAGTATTTT. This encodes CASAPGQGTDTQYF.

This clone was detected only a few times. J is TRBJ2-1 and V is TRBV10-2; 10 bases are shared with TRBD2. This CDR3 has 15 amino acids. Germline assignment: CDR1 WSHSY and CDR2 SAAADI. J lost 5 bases, V lost 8 bases, and 9 bases had no gene match. The CDR3 DNA sequence: TGCGCCAGCGCCCGACTAGCGGGCTGGAACAATGAGCAGTTCTTC. It is translated as CASARLAGWNNEQFF.

The V call is TRBV12-5, the J call TRBJ2-1; D may match TRBD1 or TRBD2 (5 bases each). This CDR3 spans 14 amino acids. The germline V gene has CDR1 LGHNT and CDR2 FRNRAP. V lost 1 base and J 12 bases, leaving 16 bases between the germline ends. CDR3 nucleotides: TGTGCTAGTGGTTTGGGAGTAGCCGGGACGAGGCAGTTCTTC. It specifies CASGLGVAGTRQFF. Using reference TRBV12-5 and TRBJ2-1 for the parts outside the CDR3, the full variable domain is DARVTQTPRHKVTEMGQEVTMRCQPILGHNTVFWYRQTMMQGLELLAYFRNRAPLDDSGMPKDRFSAEMPDATLATLKIQPSEPRDSAVYFCASGLGVAGTRQFFGPGTRLTVL.

CDR3 loop: CASTQEGLSGETQYF. CDR3 coding DNA: TGTGCCAGCACCCAAGAAGGGCTCTCGGGAGAGACCCAGTACTTC. V is TRBV9 and J is TRBJ2-5; D unclear. This CDR3 region has 15 residues. V was pared by 6 bases and J by 4 bases, with 19 bases between. Germline V gene data show CDR1 as SGDLS and CDR2 as YYNGEE. Using reference TRBV9 and TRBJ2-5 for the parts outside the CDR3, the full variable domain is DSGVTQTPKHLITATGQRVTLRCSPRSGDLSVYWYQQSLDQGLQFLIQYYNGEERAKGNILERFSAQQFPDLHSELNLSSLELGDSALYFCASTQEGLSGETQYFGPGTRLLVL.

This chain links TRBV7-9 with TRBJ1-2; D possibly corresponds to TRBD1 (5 bases). The germline CDR1 and CDR2 sequences are SEHNR and FQNEAQ (reference sequence). This CDR3 region has 12 residues. V gave up 5 bases and J gave up 13 bases, with 17 bases separating them. CDR3 amino acids: CASSTSPGTSTF. Written as DNA, the CDR3 is TGTGCCAGCAGCACCAGTCCCGGGACCAGCACCTTC. The entire variable domain, with the rest obtained from reference TRBV7-9 and TRBJ1-2, is as follows: DTGVSQNPRHKITKRGQNVTFRCDPISEHNRLYWYRQTLGQGPEFLTYFQNEAQLEKSRLLSDRFSAERPKGSFSTLEIQRTEQGDSAMYLCASSTSPGTSTFGSGTRLTVV.

The chain recombines TRBV4-3 with TRBJ1-5; D uncertain. The CDR3 extends over 18 amino acids. The germline gives CDR1 LGHNA, CDR2 YSLEER. Trimming took off 0 bases at V and 2 bases at J, with 17 bases between the two ends. The CDR3 sequence is CASSQEPPSPSGNQPQHF. CDR3 DNA sequence: TGCGCCAGCAGCCAAGAACCCCCATCTCCCTCCGGCAATCAGCCCCAGCATTTT.

The chain joins TRBV7-2 to TRBJ2-1; D is unresolved. The CDR3 runs 15 residues. CDR1 and CDR2 from the germline V gene are SGHTA and FQGNSA. Trimming took 3 bases from V and 0 from J, leaving 9 bases between them. CDR3 region: CASSFTTTSYNEQFF. The CDR3 region has the DNA TGTGCCAGCAGCTTTACCACCACCTCCTACAATGAGCAGTTCTTC.

The chain employs TRBV9 and TRBJ2-3; D possibly corresponds to TRBD1 (5 bases). Germline assignment: CDR1 SGDLS and CDR2 YYNGEE. Trimming pared 0 bases from V and 0 bases from J, leaving 17 bases between. The CDR3 spans 18 residues. CDR3 nucleotides: TGTGCCAGCAGCGTAGATGTTAGAGACAGTACTAGCACAGATACGCAGTATTTT. It yields the protein CASSVDVRDSTSTDTQYF. Drawing the rest from reference TRBV9 and TRBJ2-3, the complete variable domain is DSGVTQTPKHLITATGQRVTLRCSPRSGDLSVYWYQQSLDQGLQFLIQYYNGEERAKGNILERFSAQQFPDLHSELNLSSLELGDSALYFCASSVDVRDSTSTDTQYFGPGTRLTVL.

The chain uses TRBV4-3 and TRBJ2-7, with TRBD2 identical over 12 bases. Germline assignment: CDR1 LGHNA and CDR2 YSLEER. There are 17 residues in the CDR3. With V trimmed by 0 bases and J by 0 bases, 3 bases remained unmatched. CDR3 DNA sequence: TGCGCCAGCAGCCAAGATGCTAGCGGGGGGGCCTCCTACGAGCAGTACTTC. As protein: CASSQDASGGASYEQYF.

The CDR3 DNA sequence: TGTGCCAGCAGCTTGGTGGGCATCATGAACACTGAAGCTTTCTTT. Residues: CASSLVGIMNTEAFF. The chain joins TRBV5-6 to TRBJ1-1; D remains unclear. The CDR3 extends over 15 amino acids. The V gene lost 0 bases and the J gene lost 0 bases, with 9 bases spanning the gap. Germline V gene data show CDR1 as SGHDT and CDR2 as YYEEEE.

This clone was recorded only once. Here the CDR3 DNA reads TGTGCCACCAGCAGAGATCATCGGGCGAACACCTTC. It specifies CATSRDHRANTF. This chain links TRBV15 with TRBJ1-2; the D is unclear. The CDR3 covers 12 residues. The ends were cut back, 0 bases at V and 12 bases at J, with 11 bases in the middle. The V gene's germline CDR1 is LNHNV and CDR2 YYDKDF (reference sequence).

The rearrangement links TRBV27 to TRBJ1-1, with 8 nucleotides matching TRBD1. V lost 6 bases and J lost 6; bases outside the gene matches: 15. Germline CDR1 and CDR2: MNHEY and SMNVEV (reference sequence). There are 16 residues in the CDR3. The CDR3: CASRATGGLRFPEAFF. The CDR3 nucleotides read TGTGCCAGCAGGGCCACAGGGGGTCTTAGGTTCCCTGAAGCTTTCTTT.

This clone appeared once. V is TRBV4-2 and J is TRBJ1-4; D ambiguous. CDR3 length: 16 amino acids. The germline V and J ends were trimmed by 1 base and 8 bases, with 17 bases remaining between them. The germline V gene encodes CDR1 LGHNA and CDR2 YNFKEQ. CDR3: CASSQASLDQKEKLFF. In nucleotides, the CDR3 is TGTGCCAGCAGCCAAGCGTCTTTGGACCAAAAGGAAAAACTGTTTTTT.

This clone is a singleton in its sample. V and J are TRBV19 and TRBJ2-1; D call uncertain. This CDR3 contains 14 residues. The ends were cut back, 5 bases at V and 5 bases at J, with 13 bases in the middle. Germline lookup yields CDR1 LNHDA and CDR2 SQIVND (reference sequence). CDR3 loop: CASSLPRINNEQFF. The CDR3 nucleotides read TGTGCCAGTAGTCTACCTCGGATAAACAATGAGCAGTTCTTC.

The genes are TRBV5-1 and TRBJ2-1, with 11 bases that match TRBD2. With 6 bases clipped from V and 5 bases from J, the junction kept 7 bases outside the gene matches. This CDR3 comprises 15 residues. The germline V gene has CDR1 SGHRS and CDR2 YFSETQ. CDR3 sequence (DNA): TGCGCCAGCACCGCTACTAGCGGGGGCCACAATGAGCAGTTCTTC. Translation: CASTATSGGHNEQFF.

The gene calls are TRBV2 and TRBJ2-2; the D is unclear. The ends were cut back, 2 bases at V and 5 bases at J, with 9 bases in the middle. Germline loops: CDR1 SNHLY, CDR2 FYNNEI. This CDR3 comprises 14 residues. DNA for the CDR3: TGTGCCAGCAGTGAAATTCGGTCTACCGGGGAGCTGTTTTTT. It is translated as CASSEIRSTGELFF. Variable domain in full (rest from reference TRBV2 and TRBJ2-2): EPEVTQTPSHQVTQMGQEVILRCVPISNHLYFYWYRQILGQKVEFLVSFYNNEISEKSEIFDDQFSVERPDGSNFTLKIRSTKLEDSAMYFCASSEIRSTGELFFGEGSRLTVL.

This chain links TRBV19 with TRBJ1-5, with 7 nucleotides matching TRBD1. The CDR3 totals 13 residues. The junction had 4 bases not matched to a gene; V was cut back by 6 bases and J by 5 bases. Germline V CDR1 and CDR2: LNHDA, SQIVND (reference sequence). CDR3 sequence reads: CASSPTGYQPQHF. As DNA, the CDR3 is TGTGCCAGTAGCCCGACAGGGTATCAGCCCCAGCATTTT.

The chain combines TRBV5-1 with TRBJ1-6; D remains ambiguous. This CDR3 spans 14 amino acids. Germline lookup yields CDR1 SGHRS and CDR2 YFSETQ. V was shortened by 0 bases and J by 5 bases, with 6 bases between the two germline ends. The CDR3 coding sequence is TGCGCCAGCAGCTTGGTATTGAATAATTCACCCCTCCACTTT. It encodes CASSLVLNNSPLHF.

This clone was detected many times. The V and J genes are TRBV7-3 and TRBJ2-2; D is ambiguous. V was clipped by 5 bases and J by 1 base, with 8 bases between them. This CDR3 has 14 amino acids. Germline V gives CDR1 SGHTA, CDR2 FQGTGA. The CDR3 DNA is TGTGCCAGCAGCGCATCTTTGAACACCGGGGAGCTGTTTTTT. Its translation: CASSASLNTGELFF.